Following are 10 T cell receptor beta chains from one sample sequenced in a study of T cells in Graves' hyperthyroidism and ophthalmopathy. From RNA transcripts, TCR beta CDR3 regions were amplified. A set of HTBI primers served as the primers for a first-round RT-PCR of the TCR CDR3. TCRdb re-called the multiplex PCR reads with MiXCR, one entry per CDR3 protein. The data show about 640,000 distinct CDR3 sequences, with 20% seen just once and 30% to 40% held by the top ten. Sequences were obtained from blood. These receptors came from a young man with Graves' ophthalmopathy.

In this sample, this clonotype turned up many times. The J gene is TRBJ2-7, the V gene TRBV14; D gene unclear. Trimming stripped 0 bases from V and 3 bases from J, with 6 bases between. Germline V gives CDR1 SGHDN, CDR2 FVKESK. The CDR3 totals 13 residues. CDR3 protein: CASSQDAFYEQYF. The CDR3 nucleotides are TGTGCCAGCAGCCAAGATGCCTTCTACGAGCAGTACTTC.

The V and J genes are TRBV6-1 and TRBJ2-6; 8 bases fit TRBD1. The ends lost 7 bases at V and 10 bases at J; junction bases unmatched: 6. The CDR3 length is 13 residues. Germline V lookup: CDR1 MNHNS, CDR2 SASEGT. CDR3 sequence: CASTKQGENVLTF. DNA of the CDR3: TGTGCCAGCACAAAACAGGGGGAAAACGTCCTGACTTTC.

A note on this clonotype: This may stem from a read error, because a much larger clone lies one nucleotide away. Because the CDR3 is missing its conserved closing phenylalanine or tryptophan, this is likely a read error. The chain combines TRBV30 with TRBJ1-5; D is undetermined. Trimming removed 1 base at V and 4 bases at J, with 8 bases between. CDR3 length: 13 residues. Germline lookup yields CDR1 GTSNPN and CDR2 SVGIG (reference sequence). The DNA for the CDR3 is TGTGCCTGGAGTGGGACCACTAATCAGCCCCAGCATCTT. Translating it yields CAWSGTTNQPQHL.

This clonotype came up many times. CDR3 in amino acids: CASRPSGSTYEQYF. The CDR3 region has the DNA TGTGCCAGCCGTCCAAGCGGGTCTACCTACGAGCAGTACTTC. V is TRBV18 and J is TRBJ2-7; possibly TRBD2 for D (6 bases). Germline loops: CDR1 KGHSH, CDR2 LQKENI. V was shortened by 8 bases and J by 2 bases, with 16 bases between the two germline ends. The CDR3 length is 14 residues.

This clonotype was counted ten times or more. This chain uses TRBV18 with TRBJ1-5; 7 positions match TRBD1. CDR1 and CDR2 from the germline V gene are KGHSH and LQKENI. Trimming cost V 3 bases and J 3 bases; bases outside gene matches: 2. This CDR3 comprises 14 residues. This CDR3 is CASSPGQLNQPQHF. CDR3 sequence (DNA): TGTGCCAGCTCACCGGGACAGCTCAATCAGCCCCAGCATTTT.

The CDR3 bases are TGTGCCAGCAGTGCGTCCGGGCCCGGAAACACCATATATTTT. Translation: CASSASGPGNTIYF. The rearrangement joins TRBV27 to TRBJ1-3; D is unresolved. V was shortened by 5 bases and J by 4 bases, with 12 bases between the two germline ends. This CDR3 comprises 14 residues. CDR1 and CDR2 (germline): MNHEY, SMNVEV (reference sequence).

This clonotype has only a few counts. DNA of the CDR3: TGCGCCAGCAGTCCCTATGACAGCTATGGCTACACCTTC. Translation gives CASSPYDSYGYTF. This rearrangement joins TRBV4-1 to TRBJ1-2; the D gene is possibly TRBD1 (5 bases). In germline, CDR1 is MGHRA, CDR2 YSYEKL. Between the trimmed V and J ends, which lost 6 bases and 4 bases, there was a span of 12 bases. CDR3 length: 13 amino acids.

The V and J genes are TRBV3-1 and TRBJ2-7; TRBD1 matches 11 bases. Trimming at V came to 4 bases and at J to 6 bases, leaving 11 bases not matched to a gene. The CDR3 is 16 residues long. CDR1 and CDR2 (germline): LGHDT, YNNKEL (reference sequence). The CDR3 nucleotides read TGTGCCAGCAGCCGCGGTTTCGGGACAGGGGGTCTCGAGCAGTACTTC. Protein product: CASSRGFGTGGLEQYF.

The rearrangement uses TRBV19 and TRBJ2-3; 8 bases map to TRBD2. The V and J ends lost 3 bases and 6 bases, in that order; junction bases with no gene match: 8. In germline, CDR1 is LNHDA, CDR2 SQIVND (reference sequence). CDR3 size: 15 residues. CDR3 region: CASSIVGAGADTQYF. CDR3 bases: TGTGCCAGTAGTATCGTCGGAGCGGGAGCGGATACGCAGTATTTT.

The chain employs TRBV7-9 and TRBJ1-1; 8 positions agree with TRBD1. J was trimmed by 4 bases and V by 5 bases; bases with no gene match: 6. There are 14 residues in the CDR3. Germline V gives CDR1 SEHNR, CDR2 FQNEAQ (reference sequence). The CDR3, as DNA: TGTGCCAGCAGCCTTGATACAGGGGGCACTGAAGCTTTCTTT. Translation: CASSLDTGGTEAFF.